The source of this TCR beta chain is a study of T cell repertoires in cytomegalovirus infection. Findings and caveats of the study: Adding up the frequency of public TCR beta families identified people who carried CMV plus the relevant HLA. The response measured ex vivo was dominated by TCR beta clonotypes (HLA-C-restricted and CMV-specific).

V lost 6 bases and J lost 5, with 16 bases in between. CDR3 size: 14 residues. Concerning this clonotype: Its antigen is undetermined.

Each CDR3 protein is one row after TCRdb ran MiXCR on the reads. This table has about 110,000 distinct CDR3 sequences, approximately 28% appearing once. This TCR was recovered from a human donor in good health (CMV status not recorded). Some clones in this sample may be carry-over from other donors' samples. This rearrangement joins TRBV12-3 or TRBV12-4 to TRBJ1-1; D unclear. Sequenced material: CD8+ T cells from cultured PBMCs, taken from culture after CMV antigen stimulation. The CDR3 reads CASSLSSLGTEAFF. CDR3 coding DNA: TGTGCCAGCAGCCTAAGCAGTTTGGGGACTGAAGCTTTCTTT.